This T cell receptor beta chain was recorded in a study of blood T cell repertoires in COVID-19. CDR1 is SEHNR and CDR2 is FQNEAQ in the germline V gene (reference sequence). Trimming shortened V by 2 bases and J by 8 bases, and 12 bases separated the two germline ends. This CDR3 has 13 residues. Authors' analysis steps: Amplification of reference gene primers was used by the study to estimate nucleated cell counts. Sequenced by immunoSEQ multiplex PCR; TCRdb stores in-frame clones only, minus some. That table supplies the V and J calls and clone size; D and trimming were determined from the DNA. The sample lists 150,000 to 170,000 clones; around 80% were seen once.

The chain carries TRBV7-9 and TRBJ1-1, with D perhaps TRBD1 (5 bases). Sequencing was done on a sample of PBMCs or T cells enriched from blood (not recorded which). The clonotype comes from a man in his fifties or sixties who had recovered from COVID-19. The CDR3 DNA is TGTGCCAGCAGCTTATTAACAGGTGAGGAAGCTTTCTTT. This gives the protein CASSLLTGEEAFF.